Following are 3 T cell receptor beta chains from one sample sequenced in a study of blood T cell repertoires in COVID-19. The method was immunoSEQ multiplex PCR; TCRdb's version includes in-frame clones alone and lacks a portion of them. The repertoire holds a few hundred thousand clones, with about 92% as singletons. The sample taken for sequencing was PBMCs or T cells enriched from blood (not recorded which). The receptors come from a man between 18 and 35 years old who had recovered from COVID-19.

The chain links TRBV2 to TRBJ2-3; 7 nucleotides align to TRBD2. CDR3 size: 12 residues. Trimming cost V 6 bases and J 5 bases; bases outside gene matches: 2. Looked up from germline, CDR1 is SNHLY and CDR2 is FYNNEI. Here the CDR3 reads CASRSGVDTQYF. In DNA form, the CDR3 reads TGTGCCAGCAGAAGCGGGGTAGATACGCAGTATTTT.

V gene TRBV2 combines with J gene TRBJ1-1; 7 bases align to TRBD1. CDR1 is SNHLY, CDR2 FYNNEI, per germline. The CDR3 totals 14 residues. The junction had 13 bases not matched to a gene; V was cut back by 10 bases and J by 5 bases. The CDR3 coding sequence is TGTGCCACCGAAGGGAACAGGGGTAGGACTGAAGCTTTCTTT. Its translation is CATEGNRGRTEAFF.

The J gene is TRBJ2-5, the V gene TRBV9; D is possibly TRBD2 (6 bases). The CDR3 covers 14 residues. Trimming removed 0 bases at V and 2 bases at J, with 8 bases between. Germline V gene lookup returns CDR1 SGDLS and CDR2 YYNGEE. The DNA for the CDR3 is TGTGCCAGCAGCGTAGGGACTACTCAAGAGACCCAGTACTTC. Protein sequence: CASSVGTTQETQYF.